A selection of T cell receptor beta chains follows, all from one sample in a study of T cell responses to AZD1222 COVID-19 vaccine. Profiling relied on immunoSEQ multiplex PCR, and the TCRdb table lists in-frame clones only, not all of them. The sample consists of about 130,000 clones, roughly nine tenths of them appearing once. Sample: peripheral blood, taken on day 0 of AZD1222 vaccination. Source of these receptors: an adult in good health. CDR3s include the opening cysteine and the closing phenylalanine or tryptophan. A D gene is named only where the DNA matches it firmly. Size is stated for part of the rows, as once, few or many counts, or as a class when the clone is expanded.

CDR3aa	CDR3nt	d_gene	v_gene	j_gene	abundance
CSVVTDRANAGELFF	TGCAGCGTTGTGACGGACAGGGCGAACGCCGGGGAGCTGTTTTTT	TRBD1	TRBV29-1	TRBJ2-2	.
CASSLDRVTGEQFF	TGTGCCAGCAGCTTAGATAGGGTGACAGGTGAGCAGTTCTTC	.	TRBV11-3	TRBJ2-1	.
CAWSLVDSNQPQHF	TGTGCCTGGAGCCTGGTTGATAGCAATCAGCCCCAGCATTTT	.	TRBV30	TRBJ1-5	.
CATSDPRSSGGPGSTEAFF	TGTGCCACCAGTGACCCCCGAAGCTCCGGGGGCCCCGGGAGCACTGAAGCTTTCTTT	.	TRBV24-1	TRBJ1-1	.
CASSYSRLAGGETQYF	TGTGCCAGCAGTTACTCGAGGCTAGCGGGAGGTGAGACCCAGTACTTC	TRBD2	TRBV6-5	TRBJ2-5	.
CASTHSGAAQPQHF	TGTGCCAGTACCCATTCCGGGGCGGCTCAGCCCCAGCATTTT	.	TRBV19	TRBJ1-5	.
CASSMGEGYNEQFF	TGTGCCAGCAGCATGGGGGAGGGATACAATGAGCAGTTCTTC	TRBD2	TRBV6-4	TRBJ2-1	.
CASSAPGSNQPQHF	TGTGCCAGCAGTGCTCCGGGTTCAAATCAGCCCCAGCATTTT	.	TRBV2	TRBJ1-5	once
CASSETVTDGYTF	TGTGCCAGCAGTGAAACGGTGACAGATGGCTACACCTTC	.	TRBV6-1	TRBJ1-2	.
CAAREDYEQYF	TGTGCCGCCCGGGAAGACTACGAGCAGTACTTC	.	TRBV2	TRBJ2-7	.
CATRGDRAGTGTSGNLNEQFF	TGTGCCACTCGGGGGGACAGGGCAGGAACTGGGACTAGCGGGAACCTTAATGAGCAGTTCTTC	TRBD2	TRBV15	TRBJ2-1	few
CASSFAVLTGNTIYF	TGTGCCAGCAGTTTCGCGGTCTTGACTGGAAACACCATATATTTT	.	TRBV28	TRBJ1-3	.
CSAFIGEQFF	TGCAGTGCCTTTATCGGGGAGCAGTTCTTC	.	TRBV20-1	TRBJ2-1	once
CASSFPGGASYNEQFF	TGCGCCAGCAGCTTTCCCGGGGGCGCATCCTACAATGAGCAGTTCTTC	.	TRBV5-1	TRBJ2-1	.
CASRLSGSSSYEQYF	TGCGCCAGCAGACTTAGCGGGAGCTCGTCCTACGAGCAGTACTTC	TRBD2	TRBV5-1	TRBJ2-7	.
CASSLGRFRDANQPQHF	TGTGCCAGCAGCTTAGGGCGTTTCCGGGACGCCAATCAGCCCCAGCATTTT	.	TRBV7-8	TRBJ1-5	.
CASSGAPNTEAFF	TGTGCCAGCAGTGGGGCGCCGAACACTGAAGCTTTCTTT	.	TRBV7-2	TRBJ1-1	.
CASSIVWGLGGELFF	TGTGCCAGTAGTATAGTCTGGGGGTTAGGCGGGGAGCTGTTTTTT	.	TRBV19	TRBJ2-2	.
CASSLRGNEKLFF	TGTGCCAGCAGCTTGAGGGGTAATGAAAAACTGTTTTTT	.	TRBV5-6	TRBJ1-4	.
CASSPSLAGGINTGELFF	TGTGCCAGCAGCCCATCGCTAGCGGGGGGGATTAACACCGGGGAGCTGTTTTTT	TRBD2	TRBV7-2	TRBJ2-2	.
CASSSDRGLNTEAFF	TGTGCCAGCAGTTCGGACAGGGGATTGAACACTGAAGCTTTCTTT	TRBD1	TRBV2	TRBJ1-1	.
CSDRGRPSVSQHF	TGCAGCGACCGGGGCCGCCCATCCGTTTCCCAGCATTTT	.	TRBV29-1	TRBJ1-5	.
CASSYNDRGQPQHF	TGTGCCAGCAGTTACAACGACAGGGGCCAGCCCCAGCATTTT	TRBD1	TRBV6-5	TRBJ1-5	.
CASSAQGRAYYEQYF	TGTGCCAGCAGCGCACAGGGTAGGGCTTACTACGAGCAGTACTTC	.	TRBV7-2	TRBJ2-7	.
CASSLRVRVGGEKLFF	TGTGCCAGCAGTTTGCGGGTCAGGGTTGGGGGTGAAAAACTGTTTTTT	.	TRBV27	TRBJ1-4	few
CASSSTGGQPQHF	TGTGCCAGCAGTTCCACAGGGGGCCAGCCCCAGCATTTT	TRBD1	TRBV6-5	TRBJ1-5	.
CASSLGTSGEQYF	TGTGCCAGCAGCTTAGGGACTAGTGGCGAGCAGTACTTC	TRBD2	TRBV7-9	TRBJ2-7	.
CASSGGWGNEQYF	TGTGCCAGCAGCGGCGGGTGGGGCAACGAGCAGTACTTC	.	TRBV7-8	TRBJ2-7	once
CASSLGGTSGRLSSYNEQFF	TGTGCCAGCAGCTTAGGCGGGACTAGCGGGAGGCTGAGCTCCTACAATGAGCAGTTCTTC	TRBD2	TRBV13	TRBJ2-1	.
CASSQEGTRSSYNSPLHF	TGCGCCAGCAGCCAAGAGGGCACCCGCAGCTCCTATAATTCACCCCTCCACTTT	.	TRBV4-1	TRBJ1-6	.
CASRKGQGIYEQYF	TGTGCCAGCAGGAAGGGACAGGGGATTTACGAGCAGTACTTC	TRBD1	TRBV2	TRBJ2-7	.
CAIRDRGRGNTIYF	TGTGCCATCAGGGACAGGGGGCGAGGAAACACCATATATTTT	TRBD1	TRBV10-3	TRBJ1-3	.
CAIRGPNTNTGELFF	TGTGCCATCAGAGGACCGAATACGAACACCGGGGAGCTGTTTTTT	.	TRBV10-3	TRBJ2-2	.
CASSLFSASGSYEQYF	TGTGCCAGCAGCTTATTTTCTGCCAGCGGCTCCTACGAGCAGTACTTC	.	TRBV7-8	TRBJ2-7	.
CASSEYAGVDRSYEQYF	TGTGCCAGCAGTGAATATGCGGGGGTCGATCGCTCCTACGAGCAGTACTTC	TRBD2	TRBV25-1	TRBJ2-7	.
CASSERRGSGNTIYF	TGTGCCAGCAGTGAACGTAGGGGCTCTGGAAACACCATATATTTT	.	TRBV2	TRBJ1-3	.
CASRETETQYF	TGTGCCAGCAGAGAAACGGAGACCCAGTACTTC	.	TRBV27	TRBJ2-5	.
CASSIIAAINQPQHF	TGTGCCAGTAGTATTATCGCGGCGATCAATCAGCCCCAGCATTTT	.	TRBV19	TRBJ1-5	.
CASSWGASYEQYF	TGTGCCAGCAGCTGGGGGGCCTCCTACGAGCAGTACTTC	.	TRBV11-1	TRBJ2-7	.
CASSPSGSRGLTSGANVLTF	TGTGCCAGCAGCCCGAGCGGGAGCAGGGGGCTTACTTCTGGGGCCAACGTCCTGACTTTC	.	TRBV9	TRBJ2-6	.
CAISEPVSGNTIYF	TGTGCCATCAGTGAGCCAGTCTCTGGAAACACCATATATTTT	.	TRBV10-3	TRBJ1-3	.
CASSPGTANYGYTF	TGTGCCAGCAGTCCCGGGACAGCTAACTATGGCTACACCTTC	TRBD1	TRBV6-4	TRBJ1-2	.
CASQDKNIQYF	TGTGCCAGCCAGGACAAAAACATTCAGTACTTC	.	TRBV18	TRBJ2-4	.
CASNFLEGQGVVQYF	TGTGCCAGCAACTTCCTCGAGGGACAGGGGGTAGTCCAGTACTTC	TRBD1	TRBV7-7	TRBJ2-5	.
CASSSGTGSTDTQYF	TGTGCCAGCTCTTCCGGGACAGGGAGCACAGATACGCAGTATTTT	TRBD1	TRBV18	TRBJ2-3	.
CASSSRYRGKNFF	TGTGCCAGCAGCTCCAGATACAGGGGAAAGAACTTCTTT	TRBD1	TRBV7-2	TRBJ1-1	.
CASSPSSYEQYF	TGTGCCAGCAGTCCAAGCTCCTACGAGCAGTACTTC	.	TRBV27	TRBJ2-7	.
CASSFSPAADTQYF	TGCGCCAGCAGCTTTAGCCCTGCAGCAGATACGCAGTATTTT	.	TRBV5-1	TRBJ2-3	.
CASSFGDNQPQHF	TGTGCCAGCAGTTTTGGGGATAATCAGCCCCAGCATTTT	.	TRBV12-3/TRBV12-4	TRBJ1-5	.
CASSLGQGGEAFF	TGTGCCAGCAGCTTAGGCCAAGGGGGTGAAGCTTTCTTT	.	TRBV11-2	TRBJ1-1	few
CASSQVGNTIYF	TGTGCCAGCAGCCAAGTTGGGAACACCATATATTTT	.	TRBV3-1/TRBV3-2	TRBJ1-3	.
CASSSDRVPSGANVLTF	TGTGCCAGCAGCTCTGACAGGGTTCCCTCTGGGGCCAACGTCCTGACTTTC	TRBD1	TRBV5-4	TRBJ2-6	.
CASSPTGTGSPLHF	TGTGCCAGCAGCCCGACCGGGACGGGATCACCCCTCCACTTT	.	TRBV7-9	TRBJ1-6	.
CASSPTGPRENTEAFF	TGCGCCAGCAGCCCGACAGGGCCCCGGGAGAACACTGAAGCTTTCTTT	TRBD1	TRBV5-1	TRBJ1-1	.
CASRLAGRTDTQYF	TGTGCCAGCAGGCTAGCGGGAAGGACAGATACGCAGTATTTT	TRBD2	TRBV6-5	TRBJ2-3	once
CSASQIQEQFF	TGCAGTGCGAGCCAGATCCAAGAGCAGTTCTTC	.	TRBV20-1	TRBJ2-1	.
CASSPRGRTEAFF	TGTGCCAGCAGTCCCAGGGGGAGGACTGAAGCTTTCTTT	TRBD1	TRBV12-3/TRBV12-4	TRBJ1-1	.
CASSLAARGELFF	TGTGCCAGCAGCTTAGCGGCTCGCGGGGAGCTGTTTTTT	.	TRBV7-2	TRBJ2-2	once
CASSLRTGVVSDTQYF	TGTGCCAGCAGCTTAAGGACAGGGGTGGTGTCAGATACGCAGTATTTT	TRBD1	TRBV7-8	TRBJ2-3	.
CASSLADRGEAFF	TGTGCCAGCAGCTTAGCCGACAGAGGTGAAGCTTTCTTT	.	TRBV7-2	TRBJ1-1	.